This entry concerns a single TCR beta chain. The antigen is unknown. This specimen comes from a study of blood T cells in healthy people across ages. General study results and limits: Across samples, TCR beta diversity tracked strongly with naive T cell percentage.

In each sample, at least 7 million PBMCs were isolated. Trimming took 3 bases from V and 8 from J, leaving 16 bases between them. Germline V lookup: CDR1 DFQATT, CDR2 SNEGSKA (reference sequence). The CDR3 has 13 amino acids. Primed by a sample-barcoded 5' primer and a J-beta primer mix, a second PCR proceeded for 7 to 11 cycles. TCRdb ran MiXCR on the 5' RACE reads and lists one entry per CDR3 protein. This sample has more than 900,000 distinct CDR3 sequences, with 29% found just once. A further study also used this sample, focusing on T cells of mothers and their children. From that second work: Over 9.5 million TCR beta CDR3 reads were obtained from each mother, and approximately 3 million from each child.

The rearrangement uses TRBV20-1 and TRBJ1-2; D is uncertain. The sequenced material came from blood. This receptor was obtained from a woman aged 40 to 55 in good health. CDR3 coding DNA: TGCAGTGCTAGTGGAGGCCTTCGGTACGGCTACACCTTC. This encodes CSASGGLRYGYTF.